This T cell receptor (beta chain) stems from a study of response to subunit inactivated influenza vaccine. Study findings and constraints: New T cells are recruited in small numbers by each seasonal influenza vaccination, according to the authors' suggestion.

TCRdb itself ran the RT-PCR reads through MiXCR, one entry per CDR3 protein. The table lists fewer than 600,000 distinct CDR3 sequences, around 7.9% of them singletons. Note on this clonotype: Its antigen is not known.

V gave up 0 bases and J gave up 10 bases; unmatched junction bases: 6. Germline CDR1 MGHRA, CDR2 YSYEKL. The CDR3 length is 14 residues. Specimen: PBMCs from blood, collected around 25 months after vaccination. V gene TRBV4-1 combines with J gene TRBJ2-1; 7 nucleotides align to TRBD2. The clonotype originates from a man in his fifties or sixties who received an inactivated influenza vaccine. The CDR3 loop reads CASSQDLKGGEQFF. For the CDR3, the DNA is TGCGCCAGCAGCCAAGATCTGAAGGGAGGGGAGCAGTTCTTC.